The clone carrying this T cell receptor beta chain appeared many times. The time point is: longitudinal time-point 2. The healthy controls volunteered at a blood bank in Maryland, USA. The record originates from a study of neurological immune-mediated disorders. With 10-nucleotide random UMIs included, cDNA was synthesized by 5'RACE. TCRdb re-analysed the 5' RACE reads in MiXCR, keeping a single row per CDR3 protein. The sample holds more than 55,000 distinct CDR3 sequences; roughly 9.7% are singletons and the top ten take around an eighth. Per the germline V gene, CDR1 is MDHEN and CDR2 is SYDVKM. The CDR3 is 13 amino acids. V shed 8 bases and J shed 4 bases, with 14 bases lying between them.

The source of this sequence is a man aged 30-40 years in good health. V usage is TRBV28 and J usage is TRBJ2-5; tentatively, D is TRBD1 or TRBD2 (5 bases each). Sequences were obtained from PBMCs. CDR3 DNA sequence: TGTGCCAGCGTTGGGGGATACTTAGAGACCCAGTACTTC. It translates to CASVGGYLETQYF.